This TCR beta chain was recovered during a study of T cells in Graves' hyperthyroidism and ophthalmopathy. The overall study: Peripheral blood draws took place at initial diagnosis, ahead of any treatment. Findings of the study overall: Most thyroid-expanded clonotypes above 0.001 were also found in blood. Through a model of 13 V-J features, ophthalmopathy was separated from stable hyperthyroidism.

The TCR beta CDR3 regions underwent amplification using RNA transcripts as the source. TCR CDR3 underwent first-round RT-PCR with the HTBI primer set. MiXCR was run by TCRdb on the multiplex PCR reads, yielding one entry per CDR3 protein. The data contain 500,000 to 650,000 distinct CDR3 sequences, 14% of them singletons. After removal of 5 bases from V and 9 bases from J, the junction contained 13 bases not matched to a gene. The length of the CDR3 is 17 residues. CDR1 LGHDT and CDR2 YNNKEL come from the germline V gene (reference sequence). This clonotype turned up a few times. Its antigen is unknown.

The source material was blood. The rearrangement links TRBV3-1 to TRBJ2-1; TRBD2 matches 13 bases. This sequence was found in a woman aged 35 to 49 with Graves' hyperthyroidism. The CDR3 coding sequence is TGTGCCAGCAGCTCCATTATACTAGCGGGAGGGCCCGGTGAGCAGTTCTTC. It specifies CASSSIILAGGPGEQFF.